Listed here are 16 T cell receptor beta chains from one sample, sequenced in a study of early stage breast cancer tumors. The repertoire was sequenced with immunoSEQ multiplex PCR; TCRdb's copy has only in-frame clones and lacks some. The table shows fewer than 70,000 clones, with about 83% occurring only once. Source material: blood. The receptor set was obtained from a person in their twenties or thirties with breast cancer.

This clone was found a few times. This sequence joins TRBV11-2 and TRBJ1-1; perhaps TRBD1 as D (6 bases). V was shortened by 0 bases and J by 8 bases, with 10 bases between the two germline ends. The germline V gene has CDR1 SGHAT and CDR2 FQNNGV. This CDR3 is built from 13 residues. In DNA, the CDR3 is TGTGCCAGCAGCTTAGATGGGGGCAGGGAAGCTTTCTTT. This sequence encodes CASSLDGGREAFF.

This rearrangement joins TRBV19 to TRBJ1-2, with 12 bases identical to TRBD1. The V gene's germline CDR1 is LNHDA and CDR2 SQIVND (reference sequence). V was pared by 5 bases and J by 7 bases, with 8 bases of the junction left unmatched. The CDR3 totals 15 residues. CDR3 sequence (DNA): TGTGCCAGTAGTCCGGGACAGGGGGCTATCGGTGGCTACACCTTC. Protein product: CASSPGQGAIGGYTF.

This chain uses TRBV19 with TRBJ1-2, with a weak D call TRBD1 (6 bases). The V and J ends lost 7 bases and 3 bases respectively, with 12 bases between them. Germline V gene lookup returns CDR1 LNHDA and CDR2 SQIVND (reference sequence). The CDR3 has 13 amino acids. The DNA for the CDR3 is TGTGCCAGTACGGACAGAAGATACTATGGCTACACCTTC. Amino acids: CASTDRRYYGYTF.

The chain carries TRBV9 and TRBJ2-3; perhaps D is TRBD1 or TRBD2 (6 bases each). The CDR3 has 15 amino acids. V was pared by 3 bases and J by 5 bases, with 16 bases between. Germline V gives CDR1 SGDLS, CDR2 YYNGEE. The CDR3 region is CASSAGAQPLDTQYF. DNA for the CDR3: TGTGCCAGCAGCGCGGGGGCCCAGCCGCTAGATACGCAGTATTTT. The full variable domain, completed using reference TRBV9 and TRBJ2-3, is DSGVTQTPKHLITATGQRVTLRCSPRSGDLSVYWYQQSLDQGLQFLIQYYNGEERAKGNILERFSAQQFPDLHSELNLSSLELGDSALYFCASSAGAQPLDTQYFGPGTRLTVL.

J is TRBJ2-1 and V is TRBV20-1; no clear D gene. V lost 3 bases to trimming and J lost 10 bases, with 4 bases between them. The germline V gene encodes CDR1 DFQATT and CDR2 SNEGSKA (reference sequence). The CDR3 length is 9 residues. CDR3 residues: CSASIEQFF. The CDR3 bases are TGCAGTGCTAGTATAGAGCAGTTCTTC.

The rearrangement joins TRBV30 to TRBJ2-1, with D hard to call. The CDR3 has 14 residues. CDR1 and CDR2 from the germline V gene are GTSNPN and SVGIG (reference sequence). V lost 1 base and J lost 7, with 14 bases in between. The CDR3 DNA follows: TGTGCCTGGAGTGGGCAGGTACTTCTAAATGAGCAGTTCTTC. Amino acid sequence: CAWSGQVLLNEQFF.

V gene TRBV29-1 combines with J gene TRBJ1-1; the D is unclear. Trimming took off 4 bases at V and 1 base at J, with 7 bases between the two ends. Germline-derived CDR1 and CDR2 are SQVTM and ANQGSEA. CDR3 length: 12 residues. Written as DNA, the CDR3 is TGCAGCGTTGGAACAGCGAACACTGAAGCTTTCTTT. As protein: CSVGTANTEAFF.

CDR3 residues: CASSSRLAGDNEQFF. The DNA for the CDR3 is TGTGCCAGCAGCTCCAGACTAGCGGGAGATAATGAGCAGTTCTTC. The chain recombines TRBV13 with TRBJ2-1; 12 bases are shared with TRBD2. Germline V CDR1 and CDR2: PRHDT, FYEKMQ (reference sequence). The CDR3 length is 15 residues. The J segment lost 7 bases and the V segment lost 4 bases, leaving 5 bases of the junction unmatched.

V usage is TRBV30 and J usage is TRBJ2-3; tentative D call: TRBD1 (6 bases). The CDR3 is 13 residues long. Trimming stripped 5 bases from V and 3 bases from J, with 12 bases between. The germline gives CDR1 GTSNPN, CDR2 SVGIG (reference sequence). The CDR3 reads CAWGITGTDTQYF. CDR3 nucleotide sequence: TGTGCCTGGGGTATTACAGGGACAGATACGCAGTATTTT. The full variable domain, in which reference TRBV30 and TRBJ2-3 provide the parts outside the CDR3, is SQTIHQWPATLVQPVGSPLSLECTVEGTSNPNLYWYRQAAGRGLQLLFYSVGIGQISSEVPQNLSASRPQDRQFILSSKKLLLSDSGFYLCAWGITGTDTQYFGPGTRLTVL.

The gene calls are TRBV2 and TRBJ1-4; TRBD1 might be the D (5 bases). V was shortened by 2 bases and J by 7 bases, with 14 bases between the two germline ends. The CDR3 has 15 amino acids. Germline V gene data show CDR1 as SNHLY and CDR2 as FYNNEI. CDR3 amino acids: CASSESYRGIEKLFF. As DNA, the CDR3 is TGTGCCAGCAGTGAATCGTATAGGGGAATTGAAAAACTGTTTTTT.

The V gene is TRBV7-2, the J gene TRBJ1-5; no firm D call. V gave up 5 bases and J gave up 5 bases, with 10 bases separating them. CDR1 SGHTA and CDR2 FQGNSA come from the germline V gene. The CDR3 is made up of 13 amino acids. The CDR3 DNA reads TGTGCCAGCAGCCCTAACATGGATCAGCCCCAGCATTTT. This encodes CASSPNMDQPQHF.

V usage is TRBV27 and J usage is TRBJ1-1, with 11 positions matching TRBD1. Trimming cost V 5 bases and J 3 bases; bases outside gene matches: 8. The V gene's germline CDR1 is MNHEY and CDR2 SMNVEV (reference sequence). The CDR3 extends over 16 amino acids. The CDR3 DNA reads TGTGCCAGCAGTGCCCTGGGGACAGGGGGGGACACTGAAGCTTTCTTT. Protein sequence: CASSALGTGGDTEAFF.

The chain uses TRBV30 and TRBJ1-1, with D hard to call. V was clipped by 5 bases and J by 4 bases, with 8 bases between them. The CDR3 loop spans 11 amino acids. Germline-derived CDR1 and CDR2 are GTSNPN and SVGIG (reference sequence). The CDR3 DNA follows: TGTGCCTGGGTACAGAGCACTGAAGCTTTCTTT. It encodes CAWVQSTEAFF.

The sample holds one count of this clone. The V call is TRBV2, the J call TRBJ2-2; D not certain. CDR3 length: 17 amino acids. The V gene's germline CDR1 is SNHLY and CDR2 FYNNEI. With 6 bases removed from V and 0 bases from J, the gap between germline ends came to 17 bases. CDR3 loop: CASSQRGNIANTGELFF. CDR3 bases: TGTGCCAGCAGCCAACGAGGTAACATCGCGAACACCGGGGAGCTGTTTTTT.

The chain recombines TRBV6-1 with TRBJ2-7; the D gene is possibly TRBD1 (5 bases). The CDR3 sequence is 13 residues long. Germline CDR1 MNHNS, CDR2 SASEGT. V was shortened by 3 bases and J by 4 bases, with 10 bases between the two germline ends. The CDR3 sequence is CASSEVDRYEQYF. The CDR3, as DNA: TGTGCCAGCAGTGAGGTCGACAGATACGAGCAGTACTTC.

The J gene is TRBJ1-4, the V gene TRBV6-4, with 7 bases matching TRBD1. V lost 2 bases, J lost 1 base, and 7 bases stayed unmatched. This CDR3 comprises 17 residues. Germline-derived CDR1 and CDR2 are MRHNA and SNTAGT. The CDR3 coding sequence is TGTGCCAGCAGTGACGGGCAGGGGGTAGAAACTAATGAAAAACTGTTTTTT. Protein product: CASSDGQGVETNEKLFF.